The source of this T cell receptor (beta chain) is a study of T-cell reconstitution after alpha-beta-depleted transplantation in children. At least ten counts were recorded for this clonotype. The germline V gene has CDR1 SQVTM and CDR2 ANQGSEA. This CDR3 comprises 13 residues. V lost 6 bases, J lost 7 bases, and 16 bases lay in between. A TCRbeta library incorporating unique molecular identifiers was prepared. A single record per CDR3 protein comes from TCRdb applying MiXCR to the PCR reads. The sample consists of hundreds of thousands of distinct CDR3 sequences, over 15% of them appearing once. The chain has TRBV29-1 and TRBJ2-1; no reliable D call. Sequenced material: PBMCs from the stem cell graft donor, taken from the stem cell graft. The sequence derives from a human donor who donated a stem cell graft to a child with acute myeloid leukemia. CDR3 in DNA: TGCAGCGTAGAAAGGGAAAAAGTTAATGAGCAGTTCTTC. Translated, it gives CSVEREKVNEQFF.